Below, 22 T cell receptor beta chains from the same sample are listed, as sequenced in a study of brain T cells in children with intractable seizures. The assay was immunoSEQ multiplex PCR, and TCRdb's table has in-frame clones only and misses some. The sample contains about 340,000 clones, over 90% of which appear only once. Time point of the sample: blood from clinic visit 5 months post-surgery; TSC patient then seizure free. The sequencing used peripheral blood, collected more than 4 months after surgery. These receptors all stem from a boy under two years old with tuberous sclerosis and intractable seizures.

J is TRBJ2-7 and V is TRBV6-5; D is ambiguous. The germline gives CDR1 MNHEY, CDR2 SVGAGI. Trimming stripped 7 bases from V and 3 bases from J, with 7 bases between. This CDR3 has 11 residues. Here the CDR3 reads CASIQFYEQYF. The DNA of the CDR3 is TGTGCCAGCATTCAGTTCTACGAGCAGTACTTC.

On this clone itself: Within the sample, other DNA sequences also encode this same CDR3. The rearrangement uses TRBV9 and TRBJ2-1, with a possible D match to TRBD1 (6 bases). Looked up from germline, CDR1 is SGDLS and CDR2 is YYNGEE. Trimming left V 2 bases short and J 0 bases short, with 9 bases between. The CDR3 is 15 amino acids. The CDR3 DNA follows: TGTGCCAGCAGCGTTACAGGGAGCTCCTACAATGAGCAGTTCTTC. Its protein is CASSVTGSSYNEQFF.

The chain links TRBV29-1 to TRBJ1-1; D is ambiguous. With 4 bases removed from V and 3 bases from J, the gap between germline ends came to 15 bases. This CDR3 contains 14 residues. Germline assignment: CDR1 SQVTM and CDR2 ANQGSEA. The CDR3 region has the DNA TGCAGCGTTGTAAGGCGCATACCGGACACTGAAGCTTTCTTT. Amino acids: CSVVRRIPDTEAFF.

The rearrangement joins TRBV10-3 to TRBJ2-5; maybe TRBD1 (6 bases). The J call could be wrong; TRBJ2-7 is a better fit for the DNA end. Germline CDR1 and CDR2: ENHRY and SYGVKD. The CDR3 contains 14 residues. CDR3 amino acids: CAISDSLDRNEQYF. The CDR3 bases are TGTGCCATCAGTGATTCCCTCGACAGGAACGAGCAGTACTTC.

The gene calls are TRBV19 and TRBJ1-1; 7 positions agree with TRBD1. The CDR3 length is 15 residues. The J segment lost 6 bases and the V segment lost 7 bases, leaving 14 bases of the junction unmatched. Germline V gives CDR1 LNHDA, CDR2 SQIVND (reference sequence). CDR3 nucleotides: TGTGCCAGTACCGCAGAGGACAGGCGATTTCCTGAAGCTTTCTTT. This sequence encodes CASTAEDRRFPEAFF.

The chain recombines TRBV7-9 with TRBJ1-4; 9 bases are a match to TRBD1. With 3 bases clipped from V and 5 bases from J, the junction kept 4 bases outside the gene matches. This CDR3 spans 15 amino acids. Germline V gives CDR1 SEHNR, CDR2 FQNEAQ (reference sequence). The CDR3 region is CASSLTTGGNEKLFF. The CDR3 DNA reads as TGTGCCAGCAGCTTGACGACAGGGGGAAATGAAAAACTGTTTTTT.

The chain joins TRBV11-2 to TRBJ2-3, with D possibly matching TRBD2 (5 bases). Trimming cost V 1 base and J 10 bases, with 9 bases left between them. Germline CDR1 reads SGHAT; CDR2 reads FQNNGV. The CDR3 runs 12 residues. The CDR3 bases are TGTGCCAGCAGCTTAGGGATAGCGCCGCAGTATTTT. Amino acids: CASSLGIAPQYF.

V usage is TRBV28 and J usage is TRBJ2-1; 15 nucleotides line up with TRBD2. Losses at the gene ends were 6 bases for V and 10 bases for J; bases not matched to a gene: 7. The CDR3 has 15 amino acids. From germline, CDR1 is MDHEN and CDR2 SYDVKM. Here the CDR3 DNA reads TGTGCCAGCAGCCGGACTAGCGGGAGGGCCGGGGAGCAGTTCTTC. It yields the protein CASSRTSGRAGEQFF.

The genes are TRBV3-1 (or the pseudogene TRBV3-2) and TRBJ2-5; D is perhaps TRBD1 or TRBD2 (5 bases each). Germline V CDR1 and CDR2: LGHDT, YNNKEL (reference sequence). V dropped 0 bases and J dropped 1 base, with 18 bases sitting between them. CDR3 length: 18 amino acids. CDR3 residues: CASSQDQVGESTQETQYF. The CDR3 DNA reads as TGTGCCAGCAGCCAAGATCAAGTGGGGGAATCTACCCAAGAGACCCAGTACTTC.

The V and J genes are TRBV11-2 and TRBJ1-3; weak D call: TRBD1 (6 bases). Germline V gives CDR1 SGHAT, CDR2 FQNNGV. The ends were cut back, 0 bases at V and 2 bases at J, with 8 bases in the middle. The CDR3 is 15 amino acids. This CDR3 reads CASSLEGAAGNTIYF. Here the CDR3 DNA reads TGTGCCAGCAGCTTAGAGGGGGCGGCTGGAAACACCATATATTTT.

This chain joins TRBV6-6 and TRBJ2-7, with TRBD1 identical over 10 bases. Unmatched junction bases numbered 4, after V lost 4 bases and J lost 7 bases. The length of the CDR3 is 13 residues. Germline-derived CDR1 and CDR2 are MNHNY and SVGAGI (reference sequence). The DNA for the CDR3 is TGTGCCAGCAGTTGGGACAGGGGTAGGGAGCAGTACTTC. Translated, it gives CASSWDRGREQYF.

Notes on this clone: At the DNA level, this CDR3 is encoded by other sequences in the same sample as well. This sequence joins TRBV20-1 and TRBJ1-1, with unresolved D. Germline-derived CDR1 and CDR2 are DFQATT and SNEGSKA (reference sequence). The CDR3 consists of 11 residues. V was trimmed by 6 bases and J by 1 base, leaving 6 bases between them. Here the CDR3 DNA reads TGCAGTGCGCGCAAGAACACTGAAGCTTTCTTT. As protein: CSARKNTEAFF.

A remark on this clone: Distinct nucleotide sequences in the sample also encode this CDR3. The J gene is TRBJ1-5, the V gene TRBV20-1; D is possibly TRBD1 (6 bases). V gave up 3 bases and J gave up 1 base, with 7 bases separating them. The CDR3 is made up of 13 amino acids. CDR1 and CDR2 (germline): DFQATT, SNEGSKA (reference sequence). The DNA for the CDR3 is TGCAGTGCTAGTCAGGGGAGCAATCAGCCCCAGCATTTT. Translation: CSASQGSNQPQHF.

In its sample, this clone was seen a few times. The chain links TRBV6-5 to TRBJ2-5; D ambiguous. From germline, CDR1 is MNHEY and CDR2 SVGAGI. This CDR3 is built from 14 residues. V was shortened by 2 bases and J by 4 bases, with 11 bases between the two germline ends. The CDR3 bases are TGTGCCAGCAGTTACGGGATAAAGGGAGAGACCCAGTACTTC. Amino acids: CASSYGIKGETQYF.

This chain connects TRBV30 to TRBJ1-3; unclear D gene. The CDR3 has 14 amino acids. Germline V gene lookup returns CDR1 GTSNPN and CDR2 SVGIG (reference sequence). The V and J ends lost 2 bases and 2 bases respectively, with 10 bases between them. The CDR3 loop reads CAWSKVTAGNTIYF. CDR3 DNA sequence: TGTGCCTGGAGTAAGGTAACTGCTGGAAACACCATATATTTT.

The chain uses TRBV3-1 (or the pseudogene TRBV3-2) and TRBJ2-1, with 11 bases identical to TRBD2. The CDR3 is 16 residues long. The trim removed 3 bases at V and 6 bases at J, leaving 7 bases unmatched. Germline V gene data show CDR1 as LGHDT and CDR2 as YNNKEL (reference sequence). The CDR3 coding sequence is TGTGCCAGCAGCCAGGACCTAGCGGGGGGATCCAATGAGCAGTTCTTC. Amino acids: CASSQDLAGGSNEQFF.

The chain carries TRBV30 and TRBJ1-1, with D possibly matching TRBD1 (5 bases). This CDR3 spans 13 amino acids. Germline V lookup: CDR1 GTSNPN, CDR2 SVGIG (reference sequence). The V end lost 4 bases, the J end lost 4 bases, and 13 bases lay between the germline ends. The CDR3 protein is CAWNPRVGTEAFF. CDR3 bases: TGTGCCTGGAACCCCAGGGTCGGCACTGAAGCTTTCTTT.

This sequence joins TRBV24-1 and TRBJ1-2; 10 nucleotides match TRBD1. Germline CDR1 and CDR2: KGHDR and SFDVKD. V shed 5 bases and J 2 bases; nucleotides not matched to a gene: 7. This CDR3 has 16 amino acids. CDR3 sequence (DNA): TGTGCCACCAGTGTTTTCCGGGACAGGGGAAACTATGGCTACACCTTC. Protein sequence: CATSVFRDRGNYGYTF.

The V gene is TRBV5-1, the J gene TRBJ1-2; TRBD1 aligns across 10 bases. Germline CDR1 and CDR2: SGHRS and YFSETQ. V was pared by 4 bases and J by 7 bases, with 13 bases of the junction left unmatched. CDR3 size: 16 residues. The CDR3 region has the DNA TGCGCCAGCAGCCCCGGGACAGGGGATAGTAGGTTTGGCTACACCTTC. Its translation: CASSPGTGDSRFGYTF.

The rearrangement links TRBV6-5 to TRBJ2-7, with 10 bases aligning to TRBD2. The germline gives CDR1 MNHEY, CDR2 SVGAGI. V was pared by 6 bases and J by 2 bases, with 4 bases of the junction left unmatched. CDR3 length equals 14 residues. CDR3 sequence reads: CASSRTSGTYEQYF. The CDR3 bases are TGTGCCAGCAGCCGGACTAGCGGTACCTACGAGCAGTACTTC.

The CDR3 coding sequence is TGTGCCAGTAGTCTTGGGGCCGGTTTTCCCTCCTACAATGAGCAGTTCTTC. It translates to CASSLGAGFPSYNEQFF. The chain has TRBV19 and TRBJ2-1, with D tentatively TRBD1 (5 bases). This CDR3 is 17 amino acids long. The V end lost 5 bases, the J end lost 0 bases, and 17 bases lay between the germline ends. Germline V CDR1 and CDR2: LNHDA, SQIVND (reference sequence).

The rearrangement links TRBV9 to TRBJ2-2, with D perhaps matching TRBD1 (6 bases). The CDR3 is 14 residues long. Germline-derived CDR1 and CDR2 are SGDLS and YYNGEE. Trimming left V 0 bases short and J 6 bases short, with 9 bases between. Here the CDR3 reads CASSVVSGAGELFF. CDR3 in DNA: TGTGCCAGCAGCGTAGTGTCAGGGGCCGGGGAGCTGTTTTTT.